The clone carrying this T cell receptor (beta chain) was seen only a few times. Its antigen remains unknown. TCRdb processed the 5' RACE reads anew with MiXCR; each CDR3 protein has one entry. The data hold 300,000 to 450,000 distinct CDR3 sequences, with about 8.3% observed a single time. The entry originates in a study of T cells after yellow fever vaccination. Findings and caveats of the study: Secondary responses were weaker yet peaked faster, day 5 versus 15. Clones from primary vaccination mostly reappeared after the booster (about 97% CD4, 88% CD8). Across the CD4 and CD8 compartments, a small share of clonotypes was present in both.

Trimming shortened V by 4 bases and J by 6 bases, and 8 bases separated the two germline ends. Germline lookup yields CDR1 GTSNPN and CDR2 SVGIG (reference sequence). The CDR3 is made up of 11 amino acids. The chain carries TRBV30 and TRBJ2-3; D gene unclear. Source: PBMCs, taken roughly 47 days after the first yellow fever vaccination. The receptor was isolated from a man aged 18 to 35 who received the YFV17D yellow fever vaccine. CDR3 DNA: TGTGCCTGGATCGTCACGGATACGCAGTATTTT. The encoded protein is CAWIVTDTQYF. Looking up the rest from reference TRBV30 and TRBJ2-3 gives the full variable domain: SQTIHQWPATLVQPVGSPLSLECTVEGTSNPNLYWYRQAAGRGLQLLFYSVGIGQISSEVPQNLSASRPQDRQFILSSKKLLLSDSGFYLCAWIVTDTQYFGPGTRLTVL.